This TCR beta chain appears in the sequencing data of a study of cytomegalovirus exposure and HLA in healthy donors. Study outcomes and limitations: Rare sequences made up most TCRs, while some public TCRs were found in many donors.

60 Vbeta and 13 Jbeta primers were used in PCR. The table came from immunoSEQ multiplex PCR; TCRdb's copy has only in-frame clones and leaves some out. Of approximately 180,000 clones in the sample, around 80% were seen once. The length of the CDR3 is 15 residues. With V trimmed by 3 bases and J by 1 base, 4 bases remained unmatched. The germline gives CDR1 SNHLY, CDR2 FYNNEI. In regard to this clone: Its specificity is unknown.

Whereas donors were nominally healthy upon sampling, unrecorded immune exposures were probable. The sequenced sample consisted of PBMCs. This chain uses TRBV2 with TRBJ2-5, with 8 nucleotides matching TRBD1. The TCR was taken from a man between 18 and 29 years old in good health and CMV-seronegative. CDR3 loop: CASSEDRAGQETQYF. In nucleotides, the CDR3 is TGTGCCAGCAGTGAGGACAGGGCGGGCCAAGAGACCCAGTACTTC.